Included here is one TCR beta chain sequence, with context. The specificity of this receptor is unknown. Base quality data are lacking; no much larger clone is found one base away. These data belong to a study of T cells in Graves' hyperthyroidism and ophthalmopathy (dated by TCRdb to between 2018 and 2021). With regard to the full study: Peripheral blood was sampled at the time of initial diagnosis, prior to any treatment. TCR Vbeta CDR3 sequencing of fewer than 150 peripheral blood samples (around 45 ophthalmopathy, about 74 hyperthyroidism and roughly 17 progressor patients) is reported in the paper. The 100 or so discovery patients were randomly split 7:3 into training and test sets. Thyroid tissue and blood T-cell repertoires from six Graves' hyperthyroidism patients were also compared in the study. To identify distinguishing TCR V-J signatures, a discovery cohort of about a hundred patients was used, comprising fewer than 45 with Graves' ophthalmopathy and approximately 58 with stable Graves' hyperthyroidism. Prospective prediction of ophthalmopathy was tested in an independent validation cohort of some 19 hyperthyroidism patients and 17 patients who later progressed to ophthalmopathy. Following sampling, methimazole starting at 30 mg daily was given to hyperthyroidism patients, and high-dose intravenous methylprednisolone was given to ophthalmopathy patients.

In the ophthalmopathy patients, disease was moderately to severely active, with a Clinical Activity Score of 3 or more, a NOSPECS grade of 4 or more, and a duration of less than 3 months. The study excluded patients with uncontrolled infections, other autoimmune diseases, pregnancy or lactation. Clinical symptoms, serum thyroxine and TRAb, thyroid ultrasound, and orbital computed tomography formed the basis for the diagnoses. PBMCs were isolated from approximately 10 ml of fresh peripheral blood by Ficoll-Paque density gradient centrifugation. Total RNA was extracted using Trizol reagent, and RNA quality was assessed on an Agilent 2100 Bioanalyzer. Trimming accounts for 4 bases at V and 2 bases at J, while the number of junction bases matched to no gene is 6. CDR1 is given as SGDLS and CDR2 as YYNGEE, both from the germline V gene. Including the terminal cysteine and phenylalanine, the CDR3 comprises 16 residues. Only the CDR3 DNA is retained, 48 bases long and in frame from the first base.

TCR beta CDR3 regions were amplified from RNA transcripts. The first round of RT-PCR for the TCR CDR3 was performed with the HTBI primer set and the Qiagen OneStep RT-PCR kit. Libraries were constructed in a second round of multiplex PCR, after which size selection and purification were carried out. Sequencing of the libraries was done on an Illumina HiSeq2000 using paired-end 100 bp reads. As for the authors' bioinformatics: SOAPnuke was used to process the raw data, throwing out any read that contained adapters or uncalled bases, had a mean Phred below 15, or lacked an exact constant-primer or identifier match. COPE v1.2.5 was used to merge high-quality paired reads, and clonotypes were defined as unique nucleotide sequences. Clonotypes were aligned to IMGT TRBV, TRBD and TRBJ reference segments using MiTCR v1.1. The analysis included only V-J combinations with a frequency above 0.0001, which together covered about 99% of the repertoires. A TCS score was defined as the ratio between F50 (clonal expansion) and ExV (chaos), using BLOSUM62-based TCRdist between CDR3 peptides within each V-J. Welch's t-statistics and random forest reduced 514 V-J features to roughly 13, which were used in a naive Bayes classifier (R e1071). The raw public data were reprocessed by TCRdb itself: fastp quality trimming at Q25, MiXCR clonotype calling, in-frame beta chains only. A single entry per CDR3 protein holds the most common genes and DNA from its merged rows. The authors' filters were not applied to this entry. The sample table records about 300,000 distinct CDR3 sequences; around a fifth of these occur just once. The ten largest clones capture roughly 39% of the sample.

The paper's findings and limits, for the study overall: In validation, progression to ophthalmopathy was predicted by the model with 70.59% sensitivity and 72.22% specificity, a median of approximately 6.5 months before onset. Ophthalmopathy was separated from stable hyperthyroidism by a 13 V-J signature model, with about 86% sensitivity and about 81% specificity obtained in cross-validation and 80%/75% obtained in testing. Most expanded thyroid clonotypes (frequency above 0.001) were also detected in blood, suggesting blood repertoires may reflect thyroid immune responses. No statistical method was used to fix the sample size in advance, and group allocation was not hidden from the investigators.

This clonotype was obtained from a man aged 50 to 60 with Graves' ophthalmopathy. The specimen sequenced was blood. This receptor chain uses TRBV9 and TRBJ2-3, and TRBD2 aligns with 11 junction nucleotides. The nucleotide sequence reads as follows: TGTGCCAGCAGCCCCCAGGGACTAGCGGTCACAGATACGCAGTATTTT. It translates as CASSPQGLAVTDTQYF.